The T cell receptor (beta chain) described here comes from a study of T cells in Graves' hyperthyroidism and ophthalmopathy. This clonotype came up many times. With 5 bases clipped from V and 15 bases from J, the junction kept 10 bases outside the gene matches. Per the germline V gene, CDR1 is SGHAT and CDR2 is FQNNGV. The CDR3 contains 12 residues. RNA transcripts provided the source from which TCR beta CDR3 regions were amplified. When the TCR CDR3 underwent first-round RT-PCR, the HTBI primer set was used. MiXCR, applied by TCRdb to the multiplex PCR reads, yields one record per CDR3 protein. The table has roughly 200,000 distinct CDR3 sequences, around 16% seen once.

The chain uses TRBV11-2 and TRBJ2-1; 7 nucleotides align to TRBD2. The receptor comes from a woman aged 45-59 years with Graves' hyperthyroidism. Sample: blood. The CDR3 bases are TGTGCCAGCAGCGTACAGACTAGCAGTCTGTTCTTC. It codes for CASSVQTSSLFF.